The T cell receptor (beta chain) under discussion was sequenced for a study of CXCR3-negative and CXCR3-positive naive CD8 T cells. Broader study findings: Higher TRB CDR3 hydrophobicity marked CXCR3-positive naive cells relative to CXCR3-negative naive cells.

UMI-labeled TRB cDNA libraries were prepared by 5' RACE. After re-calling the 5' RACE reads, TCRdb lists one entry per CDR3 protein, DNA absent. Its listing shows tens of thousands of distinct CDR3 sequences. Sorts that each held 280,000 or so cells were run in triplicate for every CD8+ T cell subset. Naive CD8+ T cells had a CD45RO-CCR7+CD27+CD95- phenotype. Points on this clonotype: Its antigen is as yet unknown.

The TCR sequence derives from a human donor in good health. Some clones in this sample may be carry-over from other donors' samples. Sequenced: naive CXCR3- CD8+ T cells from blood. Regarding subset: CD45RO-CCR7+CD27+CD95- naive CD8+ T cells lacking CXCR3 (TNR3-).

CDR3 amino acids: CASSLGTGNSYNEQFF. The genes are TRBV7-6 and TRBJ2-1; no DNA is available, so the TRBD1 call from TCRdb remains unchecked. Germline V gene sequence: CDR1 SGHVS, CDR2 FNYEAQ. The CDR3 has 16 residues.